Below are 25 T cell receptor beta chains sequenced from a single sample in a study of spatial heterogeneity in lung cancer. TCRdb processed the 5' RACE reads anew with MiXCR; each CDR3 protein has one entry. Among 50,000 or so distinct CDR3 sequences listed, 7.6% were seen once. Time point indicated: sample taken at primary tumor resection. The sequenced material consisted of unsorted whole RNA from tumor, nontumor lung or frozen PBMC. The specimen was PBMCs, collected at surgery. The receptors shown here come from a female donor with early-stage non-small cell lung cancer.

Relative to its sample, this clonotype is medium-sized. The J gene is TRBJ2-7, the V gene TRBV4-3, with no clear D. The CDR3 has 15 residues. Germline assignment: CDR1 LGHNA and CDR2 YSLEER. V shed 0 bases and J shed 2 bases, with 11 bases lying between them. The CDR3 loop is CASSQERVHTYEQYF. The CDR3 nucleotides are TGCGCCAGCAGCCAAGAACGGGTCCACACCTACGAGCAGTACTTC.

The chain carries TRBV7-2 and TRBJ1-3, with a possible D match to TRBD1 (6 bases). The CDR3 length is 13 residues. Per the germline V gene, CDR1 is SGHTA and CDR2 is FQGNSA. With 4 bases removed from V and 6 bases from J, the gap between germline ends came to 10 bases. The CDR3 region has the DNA TGTGCCAGCAGCTCGTCAGGGGCAAACACCATATATTTT. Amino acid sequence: CASSSSGANTIYF.

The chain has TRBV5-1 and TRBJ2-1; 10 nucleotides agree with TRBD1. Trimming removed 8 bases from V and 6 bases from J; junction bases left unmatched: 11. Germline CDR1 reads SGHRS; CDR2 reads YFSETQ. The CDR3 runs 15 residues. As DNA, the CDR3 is TGCGCCAGTAACCACCGGGACAGGGGTGGCAATGAGCAGTTCTTC. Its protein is CASNHRDRGGNEQFF.

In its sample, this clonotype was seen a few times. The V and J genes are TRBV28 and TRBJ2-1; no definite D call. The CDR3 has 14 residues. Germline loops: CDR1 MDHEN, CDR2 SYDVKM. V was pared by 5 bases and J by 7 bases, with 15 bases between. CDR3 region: CASSAQPSRNEQFF. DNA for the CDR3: TGTGCCAGCAGTGCCCAACCCTCGCGGAATGAGCAGTTCTTC.

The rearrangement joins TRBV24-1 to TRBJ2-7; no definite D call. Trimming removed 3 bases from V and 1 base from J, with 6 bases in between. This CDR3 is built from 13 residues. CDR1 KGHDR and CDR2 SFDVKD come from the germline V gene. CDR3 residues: CATSDAGSYEQYF. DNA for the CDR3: TGTGCCACCAGTGATGCCGGGTCCTACGAGCAGTACTTC.

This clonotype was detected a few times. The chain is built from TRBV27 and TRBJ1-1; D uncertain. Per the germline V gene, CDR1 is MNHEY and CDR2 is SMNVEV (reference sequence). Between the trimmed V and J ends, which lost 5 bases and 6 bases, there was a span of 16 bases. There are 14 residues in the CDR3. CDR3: CASSPQRAGAEAFF. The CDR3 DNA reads TGTGCCAGCAGTCCACAGAGGGCGGGCGCTGAAGCTTTCTTT.

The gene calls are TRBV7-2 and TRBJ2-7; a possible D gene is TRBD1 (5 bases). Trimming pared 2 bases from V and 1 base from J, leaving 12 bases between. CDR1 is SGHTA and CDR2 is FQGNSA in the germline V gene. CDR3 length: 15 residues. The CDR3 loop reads CASSLHQGLSYEQYF. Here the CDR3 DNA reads TGTGCCAGCAGCTTACATCAGGGTTTATCCTACGAGCAGTACTTC.

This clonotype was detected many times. Here the CDR3 DNA reads TGTGCCAGCTCACCGTCAGATAACTCTGGAAACACCATATATTTT. This codes for CASSPSDNSGNTIYF. The rearrangement links TRBV18 to TRBJ1-3; the D is unclear. With 3 bases removed from V and 0 bases from J, the gap between germline ends came to 9 bases. The CDR3 is made up of 15 amino acids. Germline lookup yields CDR1 KGHSH and CDR2 LQKENI.

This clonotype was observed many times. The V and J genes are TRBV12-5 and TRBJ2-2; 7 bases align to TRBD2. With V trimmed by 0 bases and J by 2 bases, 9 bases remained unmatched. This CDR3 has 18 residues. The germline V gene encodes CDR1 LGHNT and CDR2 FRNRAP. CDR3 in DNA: TGTGCTAGTGGTTTGGTACCAGCGGGGCCATTAAACACCGGGGAGCTGTTTTTT. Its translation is CASGLVPAGPLNTGELFF.

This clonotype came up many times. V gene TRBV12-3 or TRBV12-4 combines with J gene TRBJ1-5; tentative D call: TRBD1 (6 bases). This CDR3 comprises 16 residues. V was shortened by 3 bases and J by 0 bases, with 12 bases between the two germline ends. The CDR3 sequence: CASSFGGAYSNQPQHF. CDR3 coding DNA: TGTGCCAGCAGTTTTGGGGGGGCCTATAGCAATCAGCCCCAGCATTTT.

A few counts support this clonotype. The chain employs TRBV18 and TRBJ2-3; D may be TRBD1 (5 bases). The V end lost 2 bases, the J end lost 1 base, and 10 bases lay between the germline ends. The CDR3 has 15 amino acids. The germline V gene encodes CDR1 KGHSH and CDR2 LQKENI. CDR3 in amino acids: CASSPWGRGTDTQYF. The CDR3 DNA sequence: TGTGCCAGCTCACCATGGGGCCGGGGCACAGATACGCAGTATTTT.

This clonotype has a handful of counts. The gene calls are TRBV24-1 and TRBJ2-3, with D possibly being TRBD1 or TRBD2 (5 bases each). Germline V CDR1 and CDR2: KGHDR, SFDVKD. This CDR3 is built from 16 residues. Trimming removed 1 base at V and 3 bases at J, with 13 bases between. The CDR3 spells CATSDLTPGPTDTQYF. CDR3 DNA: TGTGCCACCAGTGATTTAACCCCGGGACCAACAGATACGCAGTATTTT.

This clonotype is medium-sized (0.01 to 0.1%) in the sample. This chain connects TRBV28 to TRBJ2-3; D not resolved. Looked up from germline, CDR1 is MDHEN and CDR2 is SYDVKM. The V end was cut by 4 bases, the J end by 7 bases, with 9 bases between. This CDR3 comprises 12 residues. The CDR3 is CASSSPFNTQYF. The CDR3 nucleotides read TGTGCCAGCAGTTCCCCCTTCAATACGCAGTATTTT. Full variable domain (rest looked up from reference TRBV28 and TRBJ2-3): DVKVTQSSRYLVKRTGEKVFLECVQDMDHENMFWYRQDPGLGLRLIYFSYDVKMKEKGDIPEGYSVSREKKERFSLILESASTNQTSMYLCASSSPFNTQYFGPGTRLTVL.

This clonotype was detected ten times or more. CDR3 amino acids: CASSLGGAGNTGELFF. The CDR3 bases are TGTGCCAGCAGCTTAGGAGGGGCAGGGAACACCGGGGAGCTGTTTTTT. The V and J genes are TRBV7-3 and TRBJ2-2, with a tentative D call TRBD2 (6 bases). V was shortened by 2 bases and J by 1 base, with 11 bases between the two germline ends. From germline, CDR1 is SGHTA and CDR2 FQGTGA. The CDR3 sequence is 16 residues long.

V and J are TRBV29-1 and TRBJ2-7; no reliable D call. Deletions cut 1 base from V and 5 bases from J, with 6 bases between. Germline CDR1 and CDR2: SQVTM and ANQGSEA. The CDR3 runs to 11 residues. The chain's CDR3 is CSVEGVHEQYF. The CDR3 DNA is TGCAGCGTTGAAGGCGTCCACGAGCAGTACTTC.

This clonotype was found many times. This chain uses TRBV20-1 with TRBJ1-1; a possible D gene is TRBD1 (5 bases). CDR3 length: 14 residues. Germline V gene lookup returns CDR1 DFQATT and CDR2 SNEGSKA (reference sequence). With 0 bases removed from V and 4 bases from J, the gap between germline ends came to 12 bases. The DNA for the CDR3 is TGCAGTGCTAGAGAGATAGGGGCGAGCACTGAAGCTTTCTTT. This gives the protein CSAREIGASTEAFF.

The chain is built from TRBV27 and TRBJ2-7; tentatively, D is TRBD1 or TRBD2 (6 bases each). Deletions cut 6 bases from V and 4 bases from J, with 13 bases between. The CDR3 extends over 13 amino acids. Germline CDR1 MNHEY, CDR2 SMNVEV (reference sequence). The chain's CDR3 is CASSSGGRYEQYF. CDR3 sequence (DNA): TGTGCCAGCAGCTCCGGGGGCAGATACGAGCAGTACTTC.

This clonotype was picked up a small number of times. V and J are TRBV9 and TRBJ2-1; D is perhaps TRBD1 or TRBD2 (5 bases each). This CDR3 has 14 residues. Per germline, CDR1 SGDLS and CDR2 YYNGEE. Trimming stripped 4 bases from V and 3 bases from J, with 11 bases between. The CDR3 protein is CASSLGRNYNEQFF. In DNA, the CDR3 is TGTGCCAGCAGCCTGGGACGGAACTACAATGAGCAGTTCTTC.

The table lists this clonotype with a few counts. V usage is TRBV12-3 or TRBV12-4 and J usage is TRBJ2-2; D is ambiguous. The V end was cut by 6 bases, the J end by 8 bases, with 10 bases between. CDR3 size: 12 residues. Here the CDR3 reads CASSPSHGELFF. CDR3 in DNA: TGTGCCAGCAGCCCGAGCCATGGGGAGCTGTTTTTT.

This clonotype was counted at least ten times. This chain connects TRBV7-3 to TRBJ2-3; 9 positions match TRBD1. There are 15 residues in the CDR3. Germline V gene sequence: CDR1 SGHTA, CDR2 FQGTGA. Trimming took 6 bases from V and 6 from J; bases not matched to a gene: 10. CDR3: CASSLETGGDDTQYF. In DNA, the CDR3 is TGTGCCAGCAGTTTAGAAACAGGGGGCGATGATACGCAGTATTTT.

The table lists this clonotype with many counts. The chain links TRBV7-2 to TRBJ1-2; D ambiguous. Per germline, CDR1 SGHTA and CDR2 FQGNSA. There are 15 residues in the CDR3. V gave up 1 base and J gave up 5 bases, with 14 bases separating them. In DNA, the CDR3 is TGTGCCAGCAGCTTAGGGCCCCCTTTGGAATATGGCTACACCTTC. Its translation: CASSLGPPLEYGYTF.

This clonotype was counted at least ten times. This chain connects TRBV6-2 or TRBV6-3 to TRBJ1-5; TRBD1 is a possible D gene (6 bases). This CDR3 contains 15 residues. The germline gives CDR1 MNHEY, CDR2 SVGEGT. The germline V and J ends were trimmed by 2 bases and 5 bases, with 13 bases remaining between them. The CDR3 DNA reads TGTGCCAGCAGTTACCACAGGGTTAACGATCAGCCCCAGCATTTT. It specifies CASSYHRVNDQPQHF.

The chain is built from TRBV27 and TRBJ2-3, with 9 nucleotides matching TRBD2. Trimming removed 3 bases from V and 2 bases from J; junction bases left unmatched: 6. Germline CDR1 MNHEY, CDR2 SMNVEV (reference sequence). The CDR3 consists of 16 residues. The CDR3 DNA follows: TGTGCCAGCAGTTTTGGGGCTAGCGGGGTCACAGATACGCAGTATTTT. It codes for CASSFGASGVTDTQYF.

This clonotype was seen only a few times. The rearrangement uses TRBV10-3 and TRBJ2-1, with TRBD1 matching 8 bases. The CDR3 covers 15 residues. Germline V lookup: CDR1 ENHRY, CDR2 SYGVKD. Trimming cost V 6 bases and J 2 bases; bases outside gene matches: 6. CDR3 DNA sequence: TGTGCCATCAGAAACGACAGGGGCGCCTACAATGAGCAGTTCTTC. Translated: CAIRNDRGAYNEQFF.

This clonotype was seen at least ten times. CDR3 loop: CASSDSGWGSNQPQHF. The CDR3 coding sequence is TGTGCCAGCAGTGATTCGGGGTGGGGTAGCAATCAGCCCCAGCATTTT. V is TRBV6-2 or TRBV6-3 and J is TRBJ1-5; D is ambiguous. This CDR3 has 16 residues. Germline CDR1 reads MNHEY; CDR2 reads SVGEGT. The V gene lost 5 bases and the J gene lost 0 bases, with 14 bases spanning the gap.